This T cell receptor (beta chain) was recorded in a study of blood T cells in healthy people across ages. V shed 11 bases, J shed 8 bases, and the junction held 11 bases outside the gene matches. CDR3 size: 13 residues. Sample-barcoded 5' priming and a J-beta primer mix drove a second PCR of about 7 to 11 cycles. In TCRdb, the 5' RACE reads were re-called with MiXCR into one record per CDR3 protein. The profile shows some 1.7 million distinct CDR3 sequences, about 28% of them singletons. General study results and limits: While age rose, TCR beta diversity per million T cells dropped in a roughly linear way. With donor CMV status unknown, expanded clonotype changes were possibly confounded.

Comments on this clonotype: The antigen is undetermined.

V gene TRBV12-3 or TRBV12-4 combines with J gene TRBJ2-1; TRBD2 matches at 8 bases. Specimen: blood. The TCR sequence derives from a woman aged 30 to 39 in good health. The CDR3: CAGRGGQKDEQFF. The CDR3, as DNA: TGTGCCGGTCGGGGGGGCCAGAAGGATGAGCAGTTCTTC.